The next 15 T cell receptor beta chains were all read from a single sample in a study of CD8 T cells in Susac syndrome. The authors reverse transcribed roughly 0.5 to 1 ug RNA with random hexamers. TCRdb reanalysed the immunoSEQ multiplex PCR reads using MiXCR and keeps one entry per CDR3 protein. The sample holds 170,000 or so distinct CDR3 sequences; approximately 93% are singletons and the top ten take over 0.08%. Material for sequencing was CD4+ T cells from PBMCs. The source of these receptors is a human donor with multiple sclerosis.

This chain's CDR3 is CAWSGTQGGYGYTF. The CDR3 DNA follows: TGTGCCTGGAGTGGTACCCAGGGAGGCTATGGCTACACCTTC. V and J are TRBV30 and TRBJ1-2; tentative D call: TRBD1 (5 bases). The CDR3 runs 14 residues. Germline CDR1 and CDR2: GTSNPN and SVGIG (reference sequence). The V end was cut by 1 base, the J end by 4 bases, with 13 bases between.

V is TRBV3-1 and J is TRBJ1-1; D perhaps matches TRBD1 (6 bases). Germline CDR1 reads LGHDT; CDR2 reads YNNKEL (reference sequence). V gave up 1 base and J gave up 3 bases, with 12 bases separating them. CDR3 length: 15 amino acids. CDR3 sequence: CASSQGVGGDTEAFF. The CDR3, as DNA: TGTGCCAGCAGCCAAGGAGTAGGGGGGGACACTGAAGCTTTCTTT. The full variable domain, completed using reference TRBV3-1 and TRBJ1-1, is DTAVSQTPKYLVTQMGNDKSIKCEQNLGHDTMYWYKQDSKKFLKIMFSYNNKELIINETVPNRFSPKSPDKAHLNLHINSLELGDSAVYFCASSQGVGGDTEAFFGQGTRLTVV.

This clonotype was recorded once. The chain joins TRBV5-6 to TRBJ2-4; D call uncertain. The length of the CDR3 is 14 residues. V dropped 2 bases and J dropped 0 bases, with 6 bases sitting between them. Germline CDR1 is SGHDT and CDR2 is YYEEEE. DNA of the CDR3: TGTGCCAGCAGCTTTAGGACAGCCAAAAACATTCAGTACTTC. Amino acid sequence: CASSFRTAKNIQYF.

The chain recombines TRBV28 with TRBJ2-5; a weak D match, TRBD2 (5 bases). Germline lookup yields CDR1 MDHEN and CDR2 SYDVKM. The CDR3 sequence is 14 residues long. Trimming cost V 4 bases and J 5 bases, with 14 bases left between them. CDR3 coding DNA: TGTGCCAGCAGTTCCGGGGAACCCTCGGAGACCCAGTACTTC. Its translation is CASSSGEPSETQYF.

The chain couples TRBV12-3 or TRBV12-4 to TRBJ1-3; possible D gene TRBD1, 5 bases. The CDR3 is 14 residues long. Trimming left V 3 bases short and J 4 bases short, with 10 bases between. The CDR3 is CASSLGQPGNTIYF. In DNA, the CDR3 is TGTGCCAGCAGTTTGGGGCAGCCGGGAAACACCATATATTTT.

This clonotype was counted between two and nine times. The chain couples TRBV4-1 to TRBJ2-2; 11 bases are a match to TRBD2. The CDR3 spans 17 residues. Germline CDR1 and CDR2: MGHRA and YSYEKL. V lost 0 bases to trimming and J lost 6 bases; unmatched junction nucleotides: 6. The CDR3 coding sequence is TGCGCCAGCAGCCAAGAAAGCCTAGCGGGAGGCGCCGGGGAGCTGTTTTTT. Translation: CASSQESLAGGAGELFF.

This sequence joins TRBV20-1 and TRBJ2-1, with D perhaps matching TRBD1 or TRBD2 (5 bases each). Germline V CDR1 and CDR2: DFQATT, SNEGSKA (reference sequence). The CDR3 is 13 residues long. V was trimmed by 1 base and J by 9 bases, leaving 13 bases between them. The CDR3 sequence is CSARGARAGEQFF. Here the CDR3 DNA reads TGCAGTGCTAGAGGGGCCAGGGCGGGTGAGCAGTTCTTC.

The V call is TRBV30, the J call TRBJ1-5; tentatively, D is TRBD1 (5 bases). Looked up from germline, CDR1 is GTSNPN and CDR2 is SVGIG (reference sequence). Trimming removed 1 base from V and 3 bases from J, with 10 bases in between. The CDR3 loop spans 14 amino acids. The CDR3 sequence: CAWSGGSNNQPQHF. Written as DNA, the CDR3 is TGTGCCTGGAGTGGGGGGAGCAACAATCAGCCCCAGCATTTT.

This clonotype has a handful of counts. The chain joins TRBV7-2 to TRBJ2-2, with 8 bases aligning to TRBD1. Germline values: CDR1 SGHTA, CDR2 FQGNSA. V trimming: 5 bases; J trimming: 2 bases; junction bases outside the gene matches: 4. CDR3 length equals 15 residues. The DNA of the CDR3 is TGTGCCAGCAGCAGGGACAGGTTCAACACCGGGGAGCTGTTTTTT. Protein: CASSRDRFNTGELFF.

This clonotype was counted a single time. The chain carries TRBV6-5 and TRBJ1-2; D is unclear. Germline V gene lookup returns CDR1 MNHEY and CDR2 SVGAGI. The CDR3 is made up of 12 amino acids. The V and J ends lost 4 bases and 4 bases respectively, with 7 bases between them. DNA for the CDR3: TGTGCCAGCAGTTCGGACGCCTATGGCTACACCTTC. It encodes CASSSDAYGYTF.

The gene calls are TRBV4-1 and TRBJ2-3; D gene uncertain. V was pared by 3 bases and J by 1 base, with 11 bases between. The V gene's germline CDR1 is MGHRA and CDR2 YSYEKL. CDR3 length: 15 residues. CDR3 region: CASSQLGSGTDTQYF. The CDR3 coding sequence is TGCGCCAGCAGCCAGTTGGGGTCGGGCACAGATACGCAGTATTTT.

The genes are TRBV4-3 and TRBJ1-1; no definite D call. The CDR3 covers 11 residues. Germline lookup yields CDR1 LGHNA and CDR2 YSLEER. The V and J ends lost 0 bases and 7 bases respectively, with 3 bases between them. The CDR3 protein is CASSQENEAFF. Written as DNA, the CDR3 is TGCGCCAGCAGCCAAGAAAATGAAGCTTTCTTT.

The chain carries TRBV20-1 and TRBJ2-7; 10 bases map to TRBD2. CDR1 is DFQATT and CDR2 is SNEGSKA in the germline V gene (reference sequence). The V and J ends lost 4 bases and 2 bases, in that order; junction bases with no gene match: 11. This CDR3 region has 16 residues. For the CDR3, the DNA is TGCAGTGCTAAGCCCCCCCGGACTAGCGGCCCCTACGAGCAGTACTTC. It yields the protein CSAKPPRTSGPYEQYF.

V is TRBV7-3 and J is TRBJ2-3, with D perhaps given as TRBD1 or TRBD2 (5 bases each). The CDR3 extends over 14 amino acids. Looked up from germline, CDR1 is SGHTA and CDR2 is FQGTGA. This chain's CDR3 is CATERGPVTDTQYF. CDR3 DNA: TGTGCTACGGAGAGGGGACCGGTCACAGATACGCAGTATTTT. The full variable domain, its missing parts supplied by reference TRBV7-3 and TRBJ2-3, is GAGVSQTPSNKVTEKGKYVELRCDPISGHTALYWYRQSLGQGPEFLIYFQGTGAADDSGLPNDRFFAVRPEGSVSTLKIQRTERGDSAVYLCATERGPVTDTQYFGPGTRLTVL.

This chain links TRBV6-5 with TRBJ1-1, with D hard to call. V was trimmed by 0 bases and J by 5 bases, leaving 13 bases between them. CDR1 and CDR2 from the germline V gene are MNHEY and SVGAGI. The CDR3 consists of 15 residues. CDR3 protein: CASSYSAGWGTEAFF. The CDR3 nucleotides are TGTGCCAGCAGTTACTCCGCGGGTTGGGGAACTGAAGCTTTCTTT.